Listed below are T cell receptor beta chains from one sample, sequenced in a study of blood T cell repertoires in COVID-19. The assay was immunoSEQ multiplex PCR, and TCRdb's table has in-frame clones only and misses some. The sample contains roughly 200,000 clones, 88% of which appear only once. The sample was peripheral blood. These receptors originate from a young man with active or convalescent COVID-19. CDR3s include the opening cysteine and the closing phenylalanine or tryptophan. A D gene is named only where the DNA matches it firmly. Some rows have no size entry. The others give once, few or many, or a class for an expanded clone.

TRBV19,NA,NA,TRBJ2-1,TGTGCCAGTAGTCCCCCCCCCGGCTACAGCTCCTACAATGAGCAGTTCTTC,CASSPPPGYSSYNEQFF
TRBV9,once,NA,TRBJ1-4,TGTGCCAGCAGCGTAGGGTCAGGGGATTACGAAAAACTGTTTTTT,CASSVGSGDYEKLFF
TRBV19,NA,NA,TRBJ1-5,TGTGCCAGTAGTCCGGACATTCTCGGCAATCAGCCCCAGCATTTT,CASSPDILGNQPQHF
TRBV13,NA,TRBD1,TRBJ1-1,TGTGCCAGCAGCCTAGGACAGGTCCCTGAAGCTTTCTTT,CASSLGQVPEAFF
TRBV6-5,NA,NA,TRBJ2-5,TGTGCCAGCACCACAGGGTTGCACGAGACCCAGTACTTC,CASTTGLHETQYF
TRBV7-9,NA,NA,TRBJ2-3,TGTGCCAGCAGCTTAGTAGTGGCGGGGCGGACAGATACGCAGTATTTT,CASSLVVAGRTDTQYF
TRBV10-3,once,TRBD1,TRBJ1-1,TGTGCCATCAGTGAGAGGTCAGGGGGAACGAACACTGAAGCTTTCTTT,CAISERSGGTNTEAFF
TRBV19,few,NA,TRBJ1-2,TGTGCCAGTAGTCTAGCCTACAGGGTTTTTACGGATGGCTACACCTTC,CASSLAYRVFTDGYTF
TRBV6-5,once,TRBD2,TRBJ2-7,TGTGCCAGCAGCCAGCGGGAGGGCCCCTACGAGCAGTACTTC,CASSQREGPYEQYF
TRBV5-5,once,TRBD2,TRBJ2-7,TGTGCCAGCAGCTTGGCGGGAGGGTCTGCAGTCATGGGCCTCTACGAGCAGTACTTC,CASSLAGGSAVMGLYEQYF
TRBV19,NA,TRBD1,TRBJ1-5,TGTGCCAGTAGCGAGACAGGGCCCTCGACCCAGCATTTT,CASSETGPSTQHF
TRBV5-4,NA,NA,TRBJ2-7,TGTGCCAGCAGCTTGGCCGGACACTACGAGCAGTACTTC,CASSLAGHYEQYF
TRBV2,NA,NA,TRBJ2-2,TGTGCCAGCTCGGTGCGTGCGAACACCGGGGAGCTGTTTTTT,CASSVRANTGELFF
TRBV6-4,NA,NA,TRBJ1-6,TGTGCCAGCAGTGACGGCGGGGGGTCACCCCTCCACTTT,CASSDGGGSPLHF
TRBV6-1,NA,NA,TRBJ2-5,TGTGCCAGCAGTGAACAGGGCAGGGCCCAAGAGACCCAGTACTTC,CASSEQGRAQETQYF
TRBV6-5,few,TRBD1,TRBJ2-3,TGTGCCAGCAGTTACCTTCGGGACAGGGGCACAGATACGCAGTATTTT,CASSYLRDRGTDTQYF
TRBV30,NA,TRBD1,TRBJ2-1,TGTGCCTGGAGCGAAGACAGGGCCAACAATGAGCAGTTCTTC,CAWSEDRANNEQFF
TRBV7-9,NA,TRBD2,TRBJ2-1,TGTGCCAGCAGCTGGAGAGCTAGCGGCAGCTCCTACAATGAGCAGTTCTTC,CASSWRASGSSYNEQFF
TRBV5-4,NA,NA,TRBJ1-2,TGTGCCAGCAGCCGGGGATTGGCGTACGGCTACACCTTC,CASSRGLAYGYTF
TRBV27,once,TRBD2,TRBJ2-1,TGTGCCAGCAGTTATCCCCAAAGGCGGGAGTGGAACAATGAGCAGTTCTTC,CASSYPQRREWNNEQFF
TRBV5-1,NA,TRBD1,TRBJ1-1,TGCGCCAGCAGCCGGGGACAGGGGAGCACTGAAGCTTTCTTT,CASSRGQGSTEAFF
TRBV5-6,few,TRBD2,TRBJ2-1,TGTGCCAGCAGCTTGTTACCTAGCGGGAGGGTCGATGAGCAGTTCTTC,CASSLLPSGRVDEQFF
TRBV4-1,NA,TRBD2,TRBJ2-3,TGCGCCAGCAGCCCGCGACTAGCGGGAAGCACAGATACGCAGTATTTT,CASSPRLAGSTDTQYF